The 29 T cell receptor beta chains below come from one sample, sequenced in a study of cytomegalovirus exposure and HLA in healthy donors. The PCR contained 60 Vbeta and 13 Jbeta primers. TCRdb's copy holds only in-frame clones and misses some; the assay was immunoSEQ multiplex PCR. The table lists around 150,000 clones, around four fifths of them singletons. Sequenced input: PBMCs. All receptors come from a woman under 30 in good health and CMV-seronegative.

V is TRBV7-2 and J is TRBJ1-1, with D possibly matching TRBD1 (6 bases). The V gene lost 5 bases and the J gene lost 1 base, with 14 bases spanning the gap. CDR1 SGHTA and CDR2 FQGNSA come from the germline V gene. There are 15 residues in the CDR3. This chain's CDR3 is CASSQGHTENTEAFF. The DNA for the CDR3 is TGTGCCAGCAGCCAGGGACATACAGAGAACACTGAAGCTTTCTTT.

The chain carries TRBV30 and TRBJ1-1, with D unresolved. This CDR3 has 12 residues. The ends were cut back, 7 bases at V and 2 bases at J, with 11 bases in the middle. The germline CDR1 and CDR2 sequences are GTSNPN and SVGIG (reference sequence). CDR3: CAYNSRNTEAFF. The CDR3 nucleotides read TGTGCCTACAACAGCCGAAACACTGAAGCTTTCTTT. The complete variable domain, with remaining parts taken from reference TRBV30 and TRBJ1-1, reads SQTIHQWPATLVQPVGSPLSLECTVEGTSNPNLYWYRQAAGRGLQLLFYSVGIGQISSEVPQNLSASRPQDRQFILSSKKLLLSDSGFYLCAYNSRNTEAFFGQGTRLTVV.

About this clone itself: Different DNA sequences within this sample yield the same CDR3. The CDR3 region has the DNA TGCAGCGTTGTGGGGGGGAAGAACTCCTACGAGCAGTACTTC. This encodes CSVVGGKNSYEQYF. The J gene is TRBJ2-7, the V gene TRBV29-1; 7 nucleotides match TRBD2. The CDR3 runs to 14 residues. The V gene's germline CDR1 is SQVTM and CDR2 ANQGSEA. V shed 4 bases, J shed 0 bases, and the junction held 6 bases outside the gene matches.

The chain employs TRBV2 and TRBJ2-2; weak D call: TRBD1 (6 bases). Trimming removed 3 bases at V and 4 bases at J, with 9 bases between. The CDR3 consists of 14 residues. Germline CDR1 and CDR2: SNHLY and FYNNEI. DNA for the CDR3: TGTGCCAGCAGTGAGGGGGCAGCCACCGGGGAGCTGTTTTTT. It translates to CASSEGAATGELFF.

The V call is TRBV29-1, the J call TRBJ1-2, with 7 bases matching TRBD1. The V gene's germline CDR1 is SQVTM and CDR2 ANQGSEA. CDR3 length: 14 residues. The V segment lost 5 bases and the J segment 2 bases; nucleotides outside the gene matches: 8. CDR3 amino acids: CSVRGDRVNYGYTF. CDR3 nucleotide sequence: TGCAGCGTTAGGGGAGACAGGGTAAACTATGGCTACACCTTC.

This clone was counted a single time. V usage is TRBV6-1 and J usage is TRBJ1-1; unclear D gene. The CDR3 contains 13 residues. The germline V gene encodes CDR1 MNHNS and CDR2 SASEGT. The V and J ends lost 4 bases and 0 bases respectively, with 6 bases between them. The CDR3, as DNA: TGTGCCAGCAGTGCTGTTATGAACACTGAAGCTTTCTTT. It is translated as CASSAVMNTEAFF.

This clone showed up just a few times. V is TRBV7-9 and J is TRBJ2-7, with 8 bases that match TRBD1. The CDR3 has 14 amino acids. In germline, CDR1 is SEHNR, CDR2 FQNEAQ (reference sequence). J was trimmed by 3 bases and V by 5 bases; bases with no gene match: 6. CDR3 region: CASSRGQGFYEQYF. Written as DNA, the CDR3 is TGTGCCAGCAGCCGAGGACAGGGTTTCTACGAGCAGTACTTC. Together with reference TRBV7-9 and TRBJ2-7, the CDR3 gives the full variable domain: DTGVSQNPRHKITKRGQNVTFRCDPISEHNRLYWYRQTLGQGPEFLTYFQNEAQLEKSRLLSDRFSAERPKGSFSTLEIQRTEQGDSAMYLCASSRGQGFYEQYFGPGTRLTVT.

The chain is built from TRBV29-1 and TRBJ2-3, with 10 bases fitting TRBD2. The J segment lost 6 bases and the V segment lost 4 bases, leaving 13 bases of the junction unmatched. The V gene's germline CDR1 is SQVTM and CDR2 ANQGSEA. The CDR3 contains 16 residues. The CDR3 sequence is CSVGGAGGFFVDTQYF. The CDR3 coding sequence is TGCAGCGTTGGTGGAGCGGGGGGGTTCTTTGTCGATACGCAGTATTTT.

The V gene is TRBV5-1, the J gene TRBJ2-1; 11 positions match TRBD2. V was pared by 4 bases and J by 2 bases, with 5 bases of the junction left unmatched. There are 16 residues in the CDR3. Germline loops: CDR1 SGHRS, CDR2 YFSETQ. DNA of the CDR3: TGCGCCAGCAGCCCCGGACTAGCGGGCCCCTACAATGAGCAGTTCTTC. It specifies CASSPGLAGPYNEQFF.

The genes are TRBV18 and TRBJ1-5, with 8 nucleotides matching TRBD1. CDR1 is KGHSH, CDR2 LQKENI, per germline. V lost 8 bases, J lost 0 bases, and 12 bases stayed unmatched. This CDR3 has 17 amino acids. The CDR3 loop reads CASRTGGRPHSNQPQHF. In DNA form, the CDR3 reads TGTGCCAGCCGAACAGGGGGTCGACCTCATAGCAATCAGCCCCAGCATTTT. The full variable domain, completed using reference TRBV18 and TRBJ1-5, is NAGVMQNPRHLVRRRGQEARLRCSPMKGHSHVYWYRQLPEEGLKFMVYLQKENIIDESGMPKERFSAEFPKEGPSILRIQQVVRGDSAAYFCASRTGGRPHSNQPQHFGDGTRLSIL.

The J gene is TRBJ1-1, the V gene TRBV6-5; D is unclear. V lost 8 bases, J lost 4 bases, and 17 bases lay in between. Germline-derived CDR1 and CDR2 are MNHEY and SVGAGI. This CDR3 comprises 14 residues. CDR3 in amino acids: CASSPDRGGTEAFF. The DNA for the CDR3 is TGTGCCAGCTCCCCGGACCGAGGAGGCACTGAAGCTTTCTTT.

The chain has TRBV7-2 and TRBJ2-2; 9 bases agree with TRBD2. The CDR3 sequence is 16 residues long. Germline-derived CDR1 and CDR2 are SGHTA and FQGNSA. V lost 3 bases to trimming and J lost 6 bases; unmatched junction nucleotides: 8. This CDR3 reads CASSFRAGGRAGELFF. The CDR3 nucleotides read TGTGCCAGCAGCTTCAGGGCGGGGGGGCGCGCCGGGGAGCTGTTTTTT.

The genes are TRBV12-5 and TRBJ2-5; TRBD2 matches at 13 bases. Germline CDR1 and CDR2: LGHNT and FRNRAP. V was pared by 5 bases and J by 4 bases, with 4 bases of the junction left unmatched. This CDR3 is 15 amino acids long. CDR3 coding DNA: TGTGCTAGTGGTGGACTAGCGGGGGCTTTAGAGACCCAGTACTTC. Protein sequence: CASGGLAGALETQYF. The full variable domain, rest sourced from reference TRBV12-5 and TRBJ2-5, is DARVTQTPRHKVTEMGQEVTMRCQPILGHNTVFWYRQTMMQGLELLAYFRNRAPLDDSGMPKDRFSAEMPDATLATLKIQPSEPRDSAVYFCASGGLAGALETQYFGPGTRLLVL.

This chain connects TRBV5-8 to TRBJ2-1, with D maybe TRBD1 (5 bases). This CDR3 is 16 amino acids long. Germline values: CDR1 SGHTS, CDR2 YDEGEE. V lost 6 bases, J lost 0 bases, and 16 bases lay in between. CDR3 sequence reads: CASNLGPDRSYNEQFF. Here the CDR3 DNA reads TGTGCCAGCAATTTGGGGCCGGACCGCTCCTACAATGAGCAGTTCTTC.

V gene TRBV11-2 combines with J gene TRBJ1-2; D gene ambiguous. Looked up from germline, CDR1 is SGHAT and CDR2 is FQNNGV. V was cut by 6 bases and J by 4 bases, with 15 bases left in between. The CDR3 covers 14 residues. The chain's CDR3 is CASRKIGNPYGYTF. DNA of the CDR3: TGTGCCAGCAGAAAAATCGGGAATCCCTATGGCTACACCTTC.

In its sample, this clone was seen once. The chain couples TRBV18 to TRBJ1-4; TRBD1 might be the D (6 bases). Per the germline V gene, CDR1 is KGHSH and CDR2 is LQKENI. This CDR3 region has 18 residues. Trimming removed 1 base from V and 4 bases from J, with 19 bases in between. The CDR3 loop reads CASSPLPMLGADNEKLFF. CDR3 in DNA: TGTGCCAGCTCACCACTCCCCATGTTGGGGGCAGATAATGAAAAACTGTTTTTT.

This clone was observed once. The CDR3 coding sequence is TGCGCCAGCAGGCCCGCGGGGGACACTGAAGCTTTCTTT. It codes for CASRPAGDTEAFF. This sequence joins TRBV10-1 and TRBJ1-1, with D tentatively TRBD1 (5 bases). Per germline, CDR1 WNHNN and CDR2 SYGVQD (reference sequence). This CDR3 has 13 residues. V lost 6 bases, J lost 3 bases, and 11 bases lay in between.

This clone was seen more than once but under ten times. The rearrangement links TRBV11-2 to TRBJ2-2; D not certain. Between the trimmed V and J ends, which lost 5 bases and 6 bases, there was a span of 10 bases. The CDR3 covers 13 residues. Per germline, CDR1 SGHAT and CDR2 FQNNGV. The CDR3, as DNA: TGTGCCAGCAGCCCCACGACTGCCGGGGAGCTGTTTTTT. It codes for CASSPTTAGELFF.

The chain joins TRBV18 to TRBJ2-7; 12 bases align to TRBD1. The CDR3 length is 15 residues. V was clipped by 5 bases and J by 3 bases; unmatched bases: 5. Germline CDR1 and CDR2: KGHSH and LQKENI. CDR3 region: CASSGGQGANYEQYF. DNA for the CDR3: TGTGCCAGCTCAGGGGGACAGGGGGCCAACTACGAGCAGTACTTC.

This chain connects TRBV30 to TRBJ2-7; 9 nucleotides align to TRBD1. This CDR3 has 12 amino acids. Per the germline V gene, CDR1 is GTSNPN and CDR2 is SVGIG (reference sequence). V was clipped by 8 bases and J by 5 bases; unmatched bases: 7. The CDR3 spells CAGQGRNDEQYF. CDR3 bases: TGTGCCGGACAGGGGCGGAATGACGAGCAGTACTTC.

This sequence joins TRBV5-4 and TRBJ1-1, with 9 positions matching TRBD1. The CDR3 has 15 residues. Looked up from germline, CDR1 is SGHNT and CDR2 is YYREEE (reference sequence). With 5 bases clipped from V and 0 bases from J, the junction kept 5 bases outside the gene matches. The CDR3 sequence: CASRHGQGMNTEAFF. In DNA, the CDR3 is TGTGCCAGCAGACACGGACAGGGGATGAACACTGAAGCTTTCTTT.

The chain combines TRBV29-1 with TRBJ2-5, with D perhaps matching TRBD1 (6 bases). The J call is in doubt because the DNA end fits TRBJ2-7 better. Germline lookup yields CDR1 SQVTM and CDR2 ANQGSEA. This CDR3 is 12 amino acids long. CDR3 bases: TGCAGCGTTGAGACAGGAACCTACGAGCAGTACTTC. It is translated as CSVETGTYEQYF.

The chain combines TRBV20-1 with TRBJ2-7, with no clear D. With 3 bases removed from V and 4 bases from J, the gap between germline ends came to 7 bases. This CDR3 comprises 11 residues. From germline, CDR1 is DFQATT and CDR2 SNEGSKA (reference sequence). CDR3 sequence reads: CSASSEYEQYF. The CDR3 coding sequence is TGCAGTGCTAGTAGTGAGTACGAGCAGTACTTC.

CDR3 protein: CAWTPRDRGRRGTEAFF. DNA for the CDR3: TGTGCCTGGACCCCCCGGGACAGGGGGCGGAGGGGGACTGAAGCTTTCTTT. The chain couples TRBV30 to TRBJ1-1; 12 nucleotides match TRBD1. After removal of 4 bases from V and 5 bases from J, the junction contained 14 bases not matched to a gene. Germline values: CDR1 GTSNPN, CDR2 SVGIG (reference sequence). The CDR3 covers 17 residues.

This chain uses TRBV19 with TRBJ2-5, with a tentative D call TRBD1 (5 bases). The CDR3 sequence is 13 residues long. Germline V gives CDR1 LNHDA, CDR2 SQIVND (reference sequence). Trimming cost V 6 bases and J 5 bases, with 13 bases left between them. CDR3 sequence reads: CASRSTSGETQYF. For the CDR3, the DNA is TGTGCCAGTAGATCCACATCAGGGGAGACCCAGTACTTC.

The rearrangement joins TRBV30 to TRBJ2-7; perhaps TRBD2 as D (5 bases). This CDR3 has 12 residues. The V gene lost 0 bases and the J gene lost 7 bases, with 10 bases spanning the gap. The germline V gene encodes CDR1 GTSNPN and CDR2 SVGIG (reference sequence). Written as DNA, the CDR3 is TGTGCCTGGAGTGTAGCGGCTGGGGAGCAGTACTTC. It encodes CAWSVAAGEQYF.

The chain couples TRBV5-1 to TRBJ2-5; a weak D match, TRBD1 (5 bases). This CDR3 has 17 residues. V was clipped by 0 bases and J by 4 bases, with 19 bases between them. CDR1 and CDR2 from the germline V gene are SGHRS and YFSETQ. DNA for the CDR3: TGCGCCAGCAGCTTGGGAGTTGGCAGGGTGAACAGAGAGACCCAGTACTTC. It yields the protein CASSLGVGRVNRETQYF.

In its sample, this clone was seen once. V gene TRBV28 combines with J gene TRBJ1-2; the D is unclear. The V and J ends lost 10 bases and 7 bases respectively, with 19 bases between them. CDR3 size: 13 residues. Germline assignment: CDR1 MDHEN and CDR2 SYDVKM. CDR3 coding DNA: TGTGCCACCACTCTCCCCGTAGACTCTGGCTACACCTTC. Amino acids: CATTLPVDSGYTF.

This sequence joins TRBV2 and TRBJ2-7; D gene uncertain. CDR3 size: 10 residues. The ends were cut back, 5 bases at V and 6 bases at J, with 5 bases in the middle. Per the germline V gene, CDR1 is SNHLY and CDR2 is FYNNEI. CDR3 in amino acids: CASSRVEQYF. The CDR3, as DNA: TGTGCCAGCAGTCGGGTCGAGCAGTACTTC.